The entry below gives a single TCR beta chain sequence along with its context. The record originates from a study of blood T cell repertoires in COVID-19. Study-level information: The samples span acute and convalescent COVID-19 from the United States, Italy and Spain. T cells, B-cell-depleted T cells, or PBMCs provided the cDNA or gDNA that served as material.

In the authors' methods: Reference gene primer amplification yielded estimated nucleated cell counts. Profiled with immunoSEQ multiplex PCR; TCRdb holds only in-frame clones, not every one. V and J calls and clone size follow that table, whereas D and trimming were derived from the DNA. The data show about 200,000 clones, 80% to 90% seen once. CDR1 is SGDLS, CDR2 YYNGEE, per germline. The ends lost 4 bases at V and 2 bases at J; junction bases unmatched: 3. The CDR3 loop spans 15 amino acids. This sequence joins TRBV9 and TRBJ1-5; the match to TRBD1 covers 10 bases. The TCR comes from a woman in her forties or fifties who had been exposed to COVID-19. The sequenced sample consisted of PBMCs or T cells enriched from blood (not recorded which). This CDR3 is CASSIGTGGNQPQHF. The CDR3 DNA follows: TGTGCCAGCAGCATCGGGACAGGGGGCAATCAGCCCCAGCATTTT.